Shown below are 26 T cell receptor beta chains from a single sample sequenced in a study of cytomegalovirus exposure and HLA in healthy donors. Sequencing used immunoSEQ multiplex PCR; TCRdb keeps in-frame clones, though not all of them. The data show 150,000 to 200,000 clones, 86% seen once. Sequenced input: PBMCs. Receptor source: a man between 18 and 29 years old in good health and CMV-seropositive.

The rearrangement uses TRBV2 and TRBJ1-1, with no clear D. The CDR3 runs 14 residues. Per germline, CDR1 SNHLY and CDR2 FYNNEI. V shed 2 bases and J shed 3 bases, with 10 bases lying between them. The CDR3 region is CASSEQAPYTEAFF. The CDR3, as DNA: TGTGCCAGCAGTGAACAGGCACCGTACACTGAAGCTTTCTTT. The entire variable domain, with the rest obtained from reference TRBV2 and TRBJ1-1, is as follows: EPEVTQTPSHQVTQMGQEVILRCVPISNHLYFYWYRQILGQKVEFLVSFYNNEISEKSEIFDDQFSVERPDGSNFTLKIRSTKLEDSAMYFCASSEQAPYTEAFFGQGTRLTVV.

The rearrangement links TRBV4-1 to TRBJ1-3; no clear D gene. The germline V gene has CDR1 MGHRA and CDR2 YSYEKL. This CDR3 has 13 amino acids. The V gene lost 4 bases and the J gene lost 2 bases, with 6 bases spanning the gap. This CDR3 is CASSPAAGNTIYF. The CDR3 DNA reads as TGCGCCAGCAGCCCGGCGGCTGGAAACACCATATATTTT.

V and J are TRBV29-1 and TRBJ1-1; possibly TRBD1 for D (6 bases). There are 13 residues in the CDR3. CDR1 SQVTM and CDR2 ANQGSEA come from the germline V gene. Deletions cut 5 bases from V and 5 bases from J, with 15 bases between. As DNA, the CDR3 is TGCAGCGTTACTACAGGGTTGAGTACTGAAGCTTTCTTT. Amino acids: CSVTTGLSTEAFF.

The CDR3 is CASATGAWGTEAFF. Here the CDR3 DNA reads TGTGCCAGTGCAACAGGTGCATGGGGAACTGAAGCTTTCTTT. This rearrangement joins TRBV6-1 to TRBJ1-1, with TRBD1 as a possible D gene (5 bases). The CDR3 totals 14 residues. Trimming took 9 bases from V and 5 from J, leaving 19 bases between them. CDR1 is MNHNS and CDR2 is SASEGT in the germline V gene.

CDR3 bases: TGTGCCAGCAGTGAAAGCCGGCAGGGGGGAGGAAGGGGCTACACCTTC. Residues: CASSESRQGGGRGYTF. This chain joins TRBV2 and TRBJ1-2, with 7 bases lining up with TRBD1. From germline, CDR1 is SNHLY and CDR2 FYNNEI. V gave up 2 bases and J gave up 8 bases; unmatched junction bases: 14. There are 16 residues in the CDR3.

This clone showed up just a few times. The chain couples TRBV5-1 to TRBJ2-7; weak D call: TRBD2 (5 bases). CDR3 size: 13 residues. V was cut by 1 base and J by 7 bases, with 12 bases left in between. Germline CDR1 and CDR2: SGHRS and YFSETQ. CDR3: CASSLLSTGEQYF. The CDR3 DNA is TGCGCCAGCAGCTTGCTATCGACGGGGGAGCAGTACTTC.

The chain uses TRBV6-4 and TRBJ2-2; 10 positions match TRBD2. Germline V gene data show CDR1 as MRHNA and CDR2 as SNTAGT. The V gene end was trimmed by 4 bases and the J gene end by 3 bases; junction bases not matched to a gene: 2. This CDR3 comprises 15 residues. CDR3 in amino acids: CASSGTSGHTGELFF. The CDR3 region has the DNA TGTGCCAGCAGTGGGACTAGCGGTCACACCGGGGAGCTGTTTTTT.

The gene calls are TRBV30 and TRBJ1-1; the D is unclear. CDR1 GTSNPN and CDR2 SVGIG come from the germline V gene (reference sequence). The CDR3 extends over 13 amino acids. Trimming left V 4 bases short and J 6 bases short, with 15 bases between. The CDR3 sequence is CAWISRTFSEAFF. DNA of the CDR3: TGTGCCTGGATCTCGAGGACTTTTTCTGAAGCTTTCTTT.

This chain links TRBV29-1 with TRBJ2-7; possibly TRBD1 for D (6 bases). CDR1 is SQVTM and CDR2 is ANQGSEA in the germline V gene. The CDR3 length is 12 residues. Deletions cut 7 bases from V and 0 bases from J, with 10 bases between. CDR3 sequence: CSGRDNSYEQYF. CDR3 bases: TGCAGCGGTAGGGACAACTCCTACGAGCAGTACTTC.

This chain joins TRBV7-8 and TRBJ2-5; 8 positions agree with TRBD2. Germline V gene lookup returns CDR1 SGHVS and CDR2 FQNEAQ. The CDR3 is made up of 15 amino acids. The V and J ends lost 4 bases and 5 bases, in that order; junction bases with no gene match: 9. CDR3 in amino acids: CASSSLGTRRETQYF. DNA of the CDR3: TGTGCCAGCAGCTCCCTGGGGACTAGAAGGGAGACCCAGTACTTC.

This clone was observed once. This rearrangement joins TRBV2 to TRBJ2-1, with TRBD2 as a possible D gene (6 bases). V was shortened by 3 bases and J by 4 bases, with 13 bases between the two germline ends. The germline gives CDR1 SNHLY, CDR2 FYNNEI. This CDR3 is 15 amino acids long. CDR3 in DNA: TGTGCCAGCAGTGACATAACGGGGGATTACAATGAGCAGTTCTTC. This translates into CASSDITGDYNEQFF.

This clone occurred once. This rearrangement joins TRBV2 to TRBJ2-3; 13 nucleotides match TRBD2. Germline values: CDR1 SNHLY, CDR2 FYNNEI. Trimming took 6 bases from V and 6 from J; bases not matched to a gene: 15. The CDR3 length is 18 residues. Here the CDR3 DNA reads TGTGCCAGCAGCCCTGGGACTAGCGGGGCCTTCAGGGGGGATACGCAGTATTTT. Its translation is CASSPGTSGAFRGDTQYF.

The rearrangement links TRBV4-3 to TRBJ1-1; D is unclear. CDR1 is LGHNA, CDR2 YSLEER, per germline. The CDR3 consists of 16 residues. V lost 0 bases and J lost 5, with 16 bases in between. The CDR3 sequence: CASSQERYRQGTEAFF. The CDR3 DNA sequence: TGCGCCAGCAGCCAAGAAAGGTATAGACAAGGAACTGAAGCTTTCTTT.

The J gene is TRBJ1-1, the V gene TRBV7-9, with 8 nucleotides matching TRBD1. Germline CDR1 is SEHNR and CDR2 is FQNEAQ (reference sequence). V lost 3 bases, J lost 8 bases, and 2 bases stayed unmatched. The CDR3 extends over 12 amino acids. DNA of the CDR3: TGTGCCAGCAGCTTTTGGGACAGGGAAGCTTTCTTT. Translating gives CASSFWDREAFF.

The CDR3 is CASSREYYGYTF. DNA of the CDR3: TGTGCCAGCAGCAGGGAGTACTATGGCTACACCTTC. V gene TRBV7-9 combines with J gene TRBJ1-2, with unresolved D. CDR3 length equals 12 residues. Trimming removed 5 bases from V and 3 bases from J, with 7 bases in between. Germline CDR1 SEHNR, CDR2 FQNEAQ (reference sequence). Together with reference TRBV7-9 and TRBJ1-2, the CDR3 gives the full variable domain: DTGVSQNPRHKITKRGQNVTFRCDPISEHNRLYWYRQTLGQGPEFLTYFQNEAQLEKSRLLSDRFSAERPKGSFSTLEIQRTEQGDSAMYLCASSREYYGYTFGSGTRLTVV.

The gene calls are TRBV6-4 and TRBJ2-2; 8 bases fit TRBD2. From germline, CDR1 is MRHNA and CDR2 SNTAGT. The CDR3 loop spans 14 amino acids. Trimming cost V 5 bases and J 7 bases; bases outside gene matches: 6. In DNA, the CDR3 is TGTGCCAGCAGTCAAGCGGGAGACGGCGGGGAGCTGTTTTTT. This codes for CASSQAGDGGELFF.

The V call is TRBV4-3, the J call TRBJ2-3; TRBD2 is a possible D gene (5 bases). Per the germline V gene, CDR1 is LGHNA and CDR2 is YSLEER. V lost 0 bases and J lost 0, with 10 bases in between. This CDR3 is 16 amino acids long. The DNA for the CDR3 is TGCGCCAGCAGCCAAGATCTAGCCGGGAGCACAGATACGCAGTATTTT. It encodes CASSQDLAGSTDTQYF.

The CDR3 region has the DNA TGTGCCAGCAGCCCCCGGGACTCCCTCTACGAGCAGTACTTC. Translating gives CASSPRDSLYEQYF. The chain uses TRBV13 and TRBJ2-7, with D perhaps matching TRBD2 (6 bases). Germline CDR1 is PRHDT and CDR2 is FYEKMQ (reference sequence). V was pared by 5 bases and J by 3 bases, with 14 bases between. The CDR3 runs to 14 residues. Filled out from reference TRBV13 and TRBJ2-7, the complete variable domain reads AAGVIQSPRHLIKEKRETATLKCYPIPRHDTVYWYQQGPGQDPQFLISFYEKMQSDKGSIPDRFSAQQFSDYHSELNMSSLELGDSALYFCASSPRDSLYEQYFGPGTRLTVT.

The chain uses TRBV27 and TRBJ1-2; TRBD1 aligns across 8 bases. This CDR3 is 15 amino acids long. In germline, CDR1 is MNHEY, CDR2 SMNVEV (reference sequence). With 8 bases clipped from V and 4 bases from J, the junction kept 12 bases outside the gene matches. In DNA form, the CDR3 reads TGTGCCAGCTCCAAATCGACAGGGGCCCCCTATGGCTACACCTTC. This encodes CASSKSTGAPYGYTF.

The rearrangement uses TRBV12-5 and TRBJ1-1; D unresolved. V was pared by 6 bases and J by 6 bases, with 11 bases between. This CDR3 contains 12 residues. Germline V gives CDR1 LGHNT, CDR2 FRNRAP. The CDR3 DNA reads as TGTGCTAGTGGACCAGAGGTGGCTGAAGCTTTCTTT. This sequence encodes CASGPEVAEAFF.

This chain connects TRBV6-5 to TRBJ2-4, with TRBD1 matching over 8 bases. CDR1 is MNHEY and CDR2 is SVGAGI in the germline V gene. The ends lost 4 bases at V and 8 bases at J; junction bases unmatched: 7. The CDR3 is made up of 14 amino acids. The CDR3 region is CASSSPDRADIQYF. The CDR3 nucleotides read TGTGCCAGCAGTTCACCGGACAGGGCCGACATTCAGTACTTC.

The chain joins TRBV28 to TRBJ1-2; the match to TRBD1 covers 10 bases. The CDR3 extends over 12 amino acids. Germline V lookup: CDR1 MDHEN, CDR2 SYDVKM. Unmatched junction bases numbered 6, after V lost 9 bases and J lost 8 bases. The CDR3 reads CASRTGGLGYTF. The CDR3 DNA reads TGTGCCAGTCGGACAGGGGGATTAGGCTACACCTTC.

This chain links TRBV9 with TRBJ2-3; TRBD2 matches at 12 bases. Germline-derived CDR1 and CDR2 are SGDLS and YYNGEE. V lost 0 bases to trimming and J lost 2 bases; unmatched junction nucleotides: 10. The CDR3 spans 19 residues. The CDR3 spells CASSVGTSGRPHYTDTQYF. In nucleotides, the CDR3 is TGTGCCAGCAGCGTAGGTACTAGCGGGAGGCCCCACTACACAGATACGCAGTATTTT.

V is TRBV6-6 and J is TRBJ2-7; D might be TRBD1 (6 bases). CDR1 MNHNY and CDR2 SVGAGI come from the germline V gene (reference sequence). V dropped 4 bases and J dropped 1 base, with 8 bases sitting between them. CDR3 length: 13 residues. The chain's CDR3 is CASSLGASYEQYF. CDR3 in DNA: TGTGCCAGCAGTTTGGGGGCGTCCTACGAGCAGTACTTC.

The chain recombines TRBV14 with TRBJ1-1; 7 bases match TRBD1. This CDR3 has 17 amino acids. Germline CDR1 is SGHDN and CDR2 is FVKESK. V lost 3 bases to trimming and J lost 3 bases; unmatched junction nucleotides: 13. In nucleotides, the CDR3 is TGTGCCAGCAGCCAGGGTCCCAGGGGGTTGGTGTACACTGAAGCTTTCTTT. It encodes CASSQGPRGLVYTEAFF.

This chain joins TRBV2 and TRBJ2-3; 13 bases agree with TRBD2. V trimming: 8 bases; J trimming: 4 bases; junction bases outside the gene matches: 3. The CDR3 has 14 residues. Germline V CDR1 and CDR2: SNHLY, FYNNEI. The CDR3 region has the DNA TGTGCCAGCCGACTAGCGGGGGGTCCAGATACGCAGTATTTT. Encoded protein: CASRLAGGPDTQYF.